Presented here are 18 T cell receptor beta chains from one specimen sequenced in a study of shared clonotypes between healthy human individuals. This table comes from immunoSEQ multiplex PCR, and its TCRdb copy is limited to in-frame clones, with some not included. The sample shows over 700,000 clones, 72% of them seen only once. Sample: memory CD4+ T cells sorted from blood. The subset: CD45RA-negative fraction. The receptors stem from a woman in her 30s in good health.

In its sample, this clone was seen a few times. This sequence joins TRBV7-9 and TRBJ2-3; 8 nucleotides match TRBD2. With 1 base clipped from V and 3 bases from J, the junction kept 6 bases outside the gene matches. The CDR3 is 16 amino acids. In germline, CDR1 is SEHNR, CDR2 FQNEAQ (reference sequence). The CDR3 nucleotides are TGTGCCAGCAGCTTAGGAAAGCGGGAGATAACAGATACGCAGTATTTT. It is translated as CASSLGKREITDTQYF.

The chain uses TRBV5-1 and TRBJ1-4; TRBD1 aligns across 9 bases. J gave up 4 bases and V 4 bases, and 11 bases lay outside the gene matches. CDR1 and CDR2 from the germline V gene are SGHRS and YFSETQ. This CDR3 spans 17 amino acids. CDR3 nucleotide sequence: TGCGCCAGCAGCCACTGGGGAGGGACAGGGCTTAATGAAAAACTGTTTTTT. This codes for CASSHWGGTGLNEKLFF.

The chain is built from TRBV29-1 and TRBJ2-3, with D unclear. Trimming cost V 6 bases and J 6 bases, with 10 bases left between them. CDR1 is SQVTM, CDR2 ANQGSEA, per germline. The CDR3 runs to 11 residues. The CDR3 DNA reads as TGCAGCGTCGCCCGATATGATACGCAGTATTTT. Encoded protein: CSVARYDTQYF.

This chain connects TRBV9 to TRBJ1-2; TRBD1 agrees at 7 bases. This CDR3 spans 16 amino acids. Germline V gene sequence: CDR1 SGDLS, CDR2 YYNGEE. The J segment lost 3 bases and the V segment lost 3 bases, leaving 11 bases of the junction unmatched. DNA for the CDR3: TGTGCCAGCAGCGGTCGAGGACAGGACAAGGACTATGGCTACACCTTC. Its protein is CASSGRGQDKDYGYTF.

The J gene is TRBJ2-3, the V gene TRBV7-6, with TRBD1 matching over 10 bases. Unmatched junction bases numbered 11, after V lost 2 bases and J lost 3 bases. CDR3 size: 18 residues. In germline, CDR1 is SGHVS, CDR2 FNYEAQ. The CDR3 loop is CASSLFDLGTGETDTQYF. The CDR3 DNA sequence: TGTGCCAGCAGCTTATTTGATTTGGGGACAGGGGAGACAGATACGCAGTATTTT.

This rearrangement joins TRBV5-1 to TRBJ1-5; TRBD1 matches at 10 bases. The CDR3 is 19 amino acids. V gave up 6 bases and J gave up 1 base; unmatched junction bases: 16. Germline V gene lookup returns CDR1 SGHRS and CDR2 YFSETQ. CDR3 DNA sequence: TGCGCCAGCACTAACGAACTTGGGACAGGGGCTCACAGCAATCAGCCCCAGCATTTT. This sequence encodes CASTNELGTGAHSNQPQHF.

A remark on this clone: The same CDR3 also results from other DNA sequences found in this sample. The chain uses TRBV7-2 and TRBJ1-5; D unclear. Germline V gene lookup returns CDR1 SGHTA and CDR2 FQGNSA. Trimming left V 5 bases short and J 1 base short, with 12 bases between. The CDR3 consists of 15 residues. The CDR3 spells CASSTRTGSNQPQHF. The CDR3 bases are TGTGCCAGCAGCACCCGGACGGGCAGCAATCAGCCCCAGCATTTT. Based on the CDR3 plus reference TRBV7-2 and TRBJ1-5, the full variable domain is GAGVSQSPSNKVTEKGKDVELRCDPISGHTALYWYRQSLGQGLEFLIYFQGNSAPDKSGLPSDRFSAERTGGSVSTLTIQRTQQEDSAVYLCASSTRTGSNQPQHFGDGTRLSIL.

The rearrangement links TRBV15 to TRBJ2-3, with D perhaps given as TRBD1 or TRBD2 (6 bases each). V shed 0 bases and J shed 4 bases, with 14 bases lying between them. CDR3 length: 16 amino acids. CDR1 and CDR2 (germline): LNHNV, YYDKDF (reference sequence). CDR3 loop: CATSRDRLGGSDTQYF. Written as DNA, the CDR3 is TGTGCCACCAGCAGAGATAGACTAGGGGGGTCAGATACGCAGTATTTT.

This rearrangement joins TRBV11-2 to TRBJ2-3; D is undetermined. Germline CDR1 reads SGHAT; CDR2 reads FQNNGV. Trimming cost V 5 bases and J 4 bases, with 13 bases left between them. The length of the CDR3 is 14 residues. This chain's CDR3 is CASSPPGVADTQYF. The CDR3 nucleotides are TGTGCCAGCAGCCCCCCCGGAGTGGCAGATACGCAGTATTTT.

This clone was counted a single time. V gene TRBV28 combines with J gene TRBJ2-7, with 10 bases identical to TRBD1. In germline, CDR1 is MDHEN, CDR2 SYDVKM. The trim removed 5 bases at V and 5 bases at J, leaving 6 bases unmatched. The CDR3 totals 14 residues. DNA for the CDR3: TGTGCCAGCAGTCGGGGACAGGGGAGGCACGAGCAGTACTTC. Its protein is CASSRGQGRHEQYF.

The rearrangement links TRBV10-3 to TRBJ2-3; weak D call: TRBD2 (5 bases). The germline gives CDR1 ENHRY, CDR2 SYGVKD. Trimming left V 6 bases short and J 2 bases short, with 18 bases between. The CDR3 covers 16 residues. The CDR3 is CAISLSGGRPTDTQYF. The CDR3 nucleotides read TGTGCCATCAGCTTAAGCGGAGGCAGGCCCACAGATACGCAGTATTTT.

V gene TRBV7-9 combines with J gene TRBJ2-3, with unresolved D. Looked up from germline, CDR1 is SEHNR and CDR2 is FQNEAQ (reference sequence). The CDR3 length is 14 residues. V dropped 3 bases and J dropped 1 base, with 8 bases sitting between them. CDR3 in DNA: TGTGCCAGCAGCTTTCCCGGCCGCACAGATACGCAGTATTTT. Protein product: CASSFPGRTDTQYF.

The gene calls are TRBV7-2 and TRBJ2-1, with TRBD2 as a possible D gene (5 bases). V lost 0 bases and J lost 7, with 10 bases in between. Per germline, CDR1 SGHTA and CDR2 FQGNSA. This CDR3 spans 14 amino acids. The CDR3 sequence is CASSLAPSTNEQFF. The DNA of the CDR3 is TGTGCCAGCAGCTTAGCGCCTAGCACAAATGAGCAGTTCTTC.

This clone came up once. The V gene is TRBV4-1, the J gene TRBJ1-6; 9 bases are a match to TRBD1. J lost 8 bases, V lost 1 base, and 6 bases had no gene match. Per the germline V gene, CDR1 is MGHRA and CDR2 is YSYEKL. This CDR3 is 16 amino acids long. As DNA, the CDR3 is TGCGCCAGCAGCCAAGGCTGGGACAGGGTCGATTCACCCCTCCACTTT. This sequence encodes CASSQGWDRVDSPLHF.

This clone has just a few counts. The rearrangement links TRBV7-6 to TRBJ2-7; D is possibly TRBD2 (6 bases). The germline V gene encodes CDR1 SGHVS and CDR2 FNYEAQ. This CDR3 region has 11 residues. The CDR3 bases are TGTTTCCGGACTACGACCCACGAGCAGTACTTC. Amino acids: CFRTTTHEQYF.

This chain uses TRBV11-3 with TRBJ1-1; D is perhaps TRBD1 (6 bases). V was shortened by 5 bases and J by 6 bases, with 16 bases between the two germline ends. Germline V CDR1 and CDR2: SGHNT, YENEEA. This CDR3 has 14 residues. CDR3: CASSLSGAKSEAFF. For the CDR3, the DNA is TGTGCCAGCAGCCTCTCAGGGGCCAAATCTGAAGCTTTCTTT. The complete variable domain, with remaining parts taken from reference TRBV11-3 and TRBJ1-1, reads EAGVVQSPRYKIIEKKQPVAFWCNPISGHNTLYWYLQNLGQGPELLIRYENEEAVDDSQLPKDRFSAERLKGVDSTLKIQPAELGDSAVYLCASSLSGAKSEAFFGQGTRLTVV.

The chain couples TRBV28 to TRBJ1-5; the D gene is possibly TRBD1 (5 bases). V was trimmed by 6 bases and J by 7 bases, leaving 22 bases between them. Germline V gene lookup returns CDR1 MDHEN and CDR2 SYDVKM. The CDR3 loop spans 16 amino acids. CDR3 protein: CASSPRQFQTGQPQHF. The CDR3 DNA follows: TGTGCCAGCAGCCCGCGACAGTTCCAAACGGGGCAGCCCCAGCATTTT.

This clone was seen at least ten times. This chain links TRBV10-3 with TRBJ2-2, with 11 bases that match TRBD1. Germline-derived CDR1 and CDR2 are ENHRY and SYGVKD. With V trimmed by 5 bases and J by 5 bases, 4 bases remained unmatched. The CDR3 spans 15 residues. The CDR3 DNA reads TGTGCCATCAGTAGGACAGGGGGCAATACCGGGGAGCTGTTTTTT. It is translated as CAISRTGGNTGELFF.